The 23 T cell receptor beta chains below were found in one sample sequenced in a study of post-analysis software for immune sequencing data. Study observations and caveats: Relative to controls, patients had about 5 TRBV segments at higher frequency, with TRBV5-6, TRBV5-1 and TRBV20-1 among these.

cDNA libraries of TCR beta carried unique molecular identifiers. TCRdb reanalysed the PCR reads using MiXCR and keeps one entry per CDR3 protein. The sample yields over 700,000 distinct CDR3 sequences, just under 30% seen once. These receptors lack a known antigen. The specimen sequenced was blood. The receptors were sampled from a girl under 18 with multiple sclerosis.

CDR3 sequence: CASNLGGGQGSEQFF. In DNA, the CDR3 is TGTGCCAGCAACCTAGGGGGGGGCCAAGGCAGTGAGCAGTTCTTC. The V gene is TRBV9, the J gene TRBJ2-1; a possible D gene is TRBD2 (7 bases). Germline loops: CDR1 SGDLS, CDR2 YYNGEE. The CDR3 length is 15 residues. With 6 bases removed from V and 9 bases from J, the gap between germline ends came to 22 bases. Together with reference TRBV9 and TRBJ2-1, the CDR3 gives the full variable domain: DSGVTQTPKHLITATGQRVTLRCSPRSGDLSVYWYQQSLDQGLQFLIQYYNGEERAKGNILERFSAQQFPDLHSELNLSSLELGDSALYFCASNLGGGQGSEQFFGPGTRLTVL.

This clonotype occurred once. The chain joins TRBV9 to TRBJ2-5, with D possibly being TRBD1 or TRBD2 (5 bases each). The germline V gene encodes CDR1 SGDLS and CDR2 YYNGEE. The V end lost 4 bases, the J end lost 11 bases, and 21 bases lay between the germline ends. The CDR3 sequence is 14 residues long. CDR3: CASSRGDGWYEQYF. The DNA of the CDR3 is TGTGCCAGCAGCCGAGGGGACGGCTGGTATGAGCAGTACTTC.

This chain connects TRBV27 to TRBJ2-7; D perhaps matches TRBD2 (5 bases). With 3 bases removed from V and 6 bases from J, the gap between germline ends came to 15 bases. Germline V CDR1 and CDR2: MNHEY, SMNVEV (reference sequence). The CDR3 consists of 14 residues. As DNA, the CDR3 is TGTGCCAGCAGTTTGAGGGAGCCAAGGAGCGAGCAGTACTTC. This translates into CASSLREPRSEQYF.

Concerning this clonotype itself: One end of the junction fails to match germline, which may point to a read error. This chain connects TRBV10-3 to TRBJ2-1, with D maybe TRBD2 (6 bases). The CDR3 sequence is 13 residues long. Germline V CDR1 and CDR2: ENHRY, SYGVKD. The CDR3 protein is CASSLRRAAEQFF. CDR3 sequence (DNA): TGTGCCAGCAGTTTACGGAGGGCCGCTGAGCAGTTCTTC.

Worth noting for this clonotype: The junction departs from germline at one end; a sequencing error may be responsible. This chain joins TRBV9 and TRBJ1-2; perhaps TRBD1 as D (5 bases). Germline-derived CDR1 and CDR2 are SGDLS and YYNGEE. The CDR3 has 14 residues. The CDR3 reads CASNVGWGDYGYTF. DNA of the CDR3: TGTGCCAGCAACGTAGGGTGGGGGGACTATGGCTACACCTTC.

This clonotype was found a few times. The rearrangement joins TRBV5-1 to TRBJ2-1; 11 bases match TRBD2. Germline V lookup: CDR1 SGHRS, CDR2 YFSETQ. V was pared by 3 bases and J by 10 bases, with 3 bases of the junction left unmatched. The CDR3 consists of 13 residues. CDR3 loop: CASSSRTSGEQFF. As DNA, the CDR3 is TGCGCCAGCAGCTCCAGGACTAGCGGGGAGCAGTTCTTC. Filled out from reference TRBV5-1 and TRBJ2-1, the complete variable domain reads KAGVTQTPRYLIKTRGQQVTLSCSPISGHRSVSWYQQTPGQGLQFLFEYFSETQRNKGNFPGRFSGRQFSNSRSEMNVSTLELGDSALYLCASSSRTSGEQFFGPGTRLTVL.

The sample holds a few counts of this clonotype. The chain recombines TRBV28 with TRBJ2-1, with D uncertain. V lost 7 bases and J lost 10, with 17 bases in between. The CDR3 runs 13 residues. The germline CDR1 and CDR2 sequences are MDHEN and SYDVKM. This CDR3 reads CASTHYLGREQFF. CDR3 DNA: TGTGCCAGCACACATTATCTAGGCAGGGAGCAGTTCTTC.

The chain has TRBV7-2 and TRBJ2-3; D is tentatively TRBD1 or TRBD2 (5 bases each). Per germline, CDR1 SGHTA and CDR2 FQGNSA. CDR3 size: 18 residues. The V gene lost 2 bases and the J gene lost 2 bases, with 20 bases spanning the gap. The CDR3 protein is CASSLFVVAQGNTDTQYF. The CDR3 bases are TGTGCCAGCAGCTTATTTGTGGTAGCGCAGGGTAACACAGATACGCAGTATTTT.

This clonotype has just a few counts. This chain joins TRBV6-1 and TRBJ1-2; 11 positions agree with TRBD1. Germline V gives CDR1 MNHNS, CDR2 SASEGT. V was clipped by 4 bases and J by 2 bases; unmatched bases: 6. The CDR3 consists of 16 residues. The CDR3 DNA reads as TGTGCCAGCAGTGCAGGACAGGGGGCACTAAACTATGGCTACACCTTC. Translation: CASSAGQGALNYGYTF.

This clonotype was observed a handful of times. The chain carries TRBV29-1 and TRBJ2-5, with 7 bases lining up with TRBD2. The tail of the sequence fits TRBJ2-7 better, so the J call may be wrong. The CDR3 covers 13 residues. Germline V CDR1 and CDR2: SQVTM, ANQGSEA. The CDR3 sequence is CSVSGGGNYEQYF. CDR3 DNA: TGCAGCGTCTCTGGGGGGGGAAATTACGAGCAGTACTTC.

This clonotype was recorded a few times. The rearrangement joins TRBV20-1 to TRBJ1-1; 7 bases agree with TRBD1. The CDR3 totals 15 residues. Germline loops: CDR1 DFQATT, CDR2 SNEGSKA (reference sequence). With 6 bases clipped from V and 0 bases from J, the junction kept 10 bases outside the gene matches. DNA of the CDR3: TGCAGTGCCCAGGGGGTTGGGGGCCTGAACACTGAAGCTTTCTTT. It is translated as CSAQGVGGLNTEAFF.

This clonotype was seen a handful of times. The V and J genes are TRBV27 and TRBJ1-5; no clear D. CDR3 length: 15 residues. CDR1 MNHEY and CDR2 SMNVEV come from the germline V gene (reference sequence). Trimming left V 3 bases short and J 6 bases short, with 15 bases between. The CDR3, as DNA: TGTGCCAGCAGTTTTAGTGTTGAAAGGAGTCAGCCCCAGCATTTT. Its protein product is CASSFSVERSQPQHF.

The chain has TRBV28 and TRBJ2-1, with D possibly TRBD2 on 7 matching bases. The germline V and J ends were trimmed by 6 bases and 2 bases, with 26 bases remaining between them. There are 19 residues in the CDR3. Germline CDR1 MDHEN, CDR2 SYDVKM. CDR3 coding DNA: TGTGCCAGCAGCTCGGGCGGGGGCGCGCTTTTCGGGCCCTACAATGAGCAGTTCTTC. Protein sequence: CASSSGGGALFGPYNEQFF.

This rearrangement joins TRBV20-1 to TRBJ2-1; TRBD2 aligns across 11 bases. CDR1 and CDR2 (germline): DFQATT, SNEGSKA (reference sequence). The CDR3 length is 12 residues. The CDR3 reads CRSLAGVSEQFF. The CDR3 DNA reads as TGCAGGTCACTAGCGGGAGTATCTGAGCAGTTCTTC.

V and J are TRBV7-9 and TRBJ1-1; 12 bases are shared with TRBD1. J was trimmed by 2 bases and V by 3 bases; bases with no gene match: 4. The CDR3 length is 16 residues. Germline CDR1 reads SEHNR; CDR2 reads FQNEAQ (reference sequence). CDR3 sequence: CASSFGTGGENTEAFF. For the CDR3, the DNA is TGTGCCAGCAGCTTCGGGACAGGGGGCGAAAACACTGAAGCTTTCTTT.

The table lists this clonotype with many counts. The chain is built from TRBV28 and TRBJ2-3, with D possibly being TRBD2 (6 bases). The germline CDR1 and CDR2 sequences are MDHEN and SYDVKM. Trimming removed 5 bases at V and 0 bases at J, with 15 bases between. This CDR3 has 16 residues. As DNA, the CDR3 is TGTGCCAGCAGTGGGACGTGGCGGGGTAGCACAGATACGCAGTATTTT. Translation: CASSGTWRGSTDTQYF. The entire variable domain, with the rest obtained from reference TRBV28 and TRBJ2-3, is as follows: DVKVTQSSRYLVKRTGEKVFLECVQDMDHENMFWYRQDPGLGLRLIYFSYDVKMKEKGDIPEGYSVSREKKERFSLILESASTNQTSMYLCASSGTWRGSTDTQYFGPGTRLTVL.

This chain joins TRBV11-2 and TRBJ1-4; D remains ambiguous. V lost 0 bases and J 7 bases, leaving 9 bases between the germline ends. Germline CDR1 reads SGHAT; CDR2 reads FQNNGV. The CDR3 loop spans 14 amino acids. The CDR3 coding sequence is TGTGCCAGCAGCTTAGATGGTGTAGGTGAAAAACTGTTTTTT. Its protein is CASSLDGVGEKLFF.

The rearrangement uses TRBV12-3 or TRBV12-4 and TRBJ1-2; D perhaps matches TRBD1 (6 bases). V was shortened by 6 bases and J by 6 bases, with 14 bases between the two germline ends. The length of the CDR3 is 13 residues. The CDR3 spells CASSTGPRDGYTF. The DNA for the CDR3 is TGTGCCAGCAGCACAGGGCCTCGTGATGGCTACACCTTC.

The chain employs TRBV27 and TRBJ2-1; the match to TRBD1 covers 11 bases. Looked up from germline, CDR1 is MNHEY and CDR2 is SMNVEV (reference sequence). V trimming: 8 bases; J trimming: 6 bases; junction bases outside the gene matches: 3. CDR3 size: 13 residues. CDR3 sequence (DNA): TGTGCCAGCGAGGGACAGGGGGTCAATGAGCAGTTCTTC. Translated, it gives CASEGQGVNEQFF.

A few counts support this clonotype. The rearrangement uses TRBV10-3 and TRBJ1-2, with D possibly TRBD1 on 5 matching bases. The CDR3 totals 15 residues. V was cut by 7 bases and J by 0 bases, with 15 bases left in between. Per the germline V gene, CDR1 is ENHRY and CDR2 is SYGVKD. The CDR3 region has the DNA TGTGCCATCACGGAGACAGCCCAACCTAACTATGGCTACACCTTC. Its translation is CAITETAQPNYGYTF.

The chain recombines TRBV6-6 with TRBJ2-4, with unresolved D. The DNA end favors TRBJ2-7, so the J call may be wrong. Germline CDR1 and CDR2: MNHNY and SVGAGI (reference sequence). This CDR3 is 15 amino acids long. The CDR3 nucleotides are TGTGCCAGCGCCGAAAGGGCAGCCCCACTCCACGAGCAGTACTTC. This codes for CASAERAAPLHEQYF.

This clonotype was seen a few times. The chain links TRBV19 to TRBJ2-7; tentatively, D is TRBD1 or TRBD2 (5 bases each). Germline assignment: CDR1 LNHDA and CDR2 SQIVND (reference sequence). V lost 4 bases to trimming and J lost 5 bases, with 12 bases between them. This CDR3 is 13 amino acids long. The CDR3 region is CASSTTVGDEQYF. CDR3 sequence (DNA): TGTGCCAGTAGTACAACAGTGGGGGACGAGCAGTACTTC.

This clonotype was found a few times. V gene TRBV20-1 combines with J gene TRBJ2-5, with D perhaps matching TRBD1 (5 bases). Between the trimmed V and J ends, which lost 5 bases and 5 bases, there was a span of 18 bases. The V gene's germline CDR1 is DFQATT and CDR2 SNEGSKA (reference sequence). CDR3 size: 14 residues. The CDR3 nucleotides are TGCAGTGCTGGGGCCCCCGGGCCTGGGGAGACCCAGTACTTC. Amino acid sequence: CSAGAPGPGETQYF.